The T cell receptor (beta chain) under discussion was sequenced for a study of coeliac disease. Overall study findings and caveats: In active celiac disease, intraepithelial and lamina propria TRB and TRG repertoires were less clonal than controls. According to the authors, this method cannot detect gliadin-specific T cells in an unbiased way. Intraepithelial and lamina propria fractions were not highly pure, so cross-contamination was possible. Largely private TRB repertoires meant most sequences were sample-unique.

Method: immunoSEQ multiplex PCR; TCRdb's copy keeps in-frame clones and lacks some. Of more than 3,000 clones in the sample, about 60% were seen once. The CDR3 spans 16 residues. Germline CDR1 is MNHEY and CDR2 is SVGAGI. Trimming took 0 bases from V and 4 from J; bases not matched to a gene: 8. Remarks on this clone: Its specificity is not known.

The specimen sequenced was lymphocytes from the gut lamina propria. The V and J genes are TRBV6-5 and TRBJ1-2; 7 nucleotides line up with TRBD1. This receptor was taken from a woman aged 50 to 60 without celiac disease. Here the CDR3 DNA reads TGTGCCAGCAGTTACTCGATCCAGGGGGTCGGCTATGGCTACACCTTC. This encodes CASSYSIQGVGYGYTF.